What follows is one T cell receptor beta chain and its context. Its antigen is as yet unknown. The assay was immunoSEQ multiplex PCR, and TCRdb's table has in-frame clones only and misses some. The table lists around 180,000 clones, approximately 92% of them singletons. These data belong to a study of T cell responses to AZD1222 COVID-19 vaccine. Study-wide results and caveats: Targets within unmutated variant regions were reportedly found for nearly half of spike-specific TCRs.

V was shortened by 0 bases and J by 6 bases, with 7 bases between the two germline ends. CDR3 length: 13 amino acids. Germline assignment: CDR1 SGDLS and CDR2 YYNGEE. The V and J genes are TRBV9 and TRBJ1-3; no clear D gene. Sample: peripheral blood, taken on day 0 of AZD1222 vaccination. The sequence was obtained from an adult in good health. The CDR3 is CASSVENENTIYF. CDR3 nucleotide sequence: TGTGCCAGCAGCGTAGAGAATGAAAACACCATATATTTT.